This T cell receptor beta chain was captured by sequencing in a study of blood T cell repertoires in COVID-19. Trimming took off 0 bases at V and 7 bases at J, with 14 bases between the two ends. The germline V gene has CDR1 SGHKS and CDR2 YYEKEE (reference sequence). The CDR3 is made up of 14 amino acids. Generated by immunoSEQ multiplex PCR, the TCRdb table keeps only in-frame clones and is missing some. Of roughly 120,000 clones listed, roughly 90% are singletons. The TCR was taken from a man in his 70s who had recovered from COVID-19. Sequenced material: peripheral blood. V gene TRBV5-5 combines with J gene TRBJ2-7; no firm D call. CDR3 sequence: CASSLGQAPLEQYF. DNA for the CDR3: TGTGCCAGCAGCTTGGGGCAGGCCCCCCTTGAGCAGTACTTC.